Following are 25 T cell receptor beta chains from one sample sequenced in a study of regulatory T cells in long-lasting Graves disease. As to time point: newly diagnosed GD, antithyroid drugs for less than 3 months. PBMC-derived RNA was used for the TCR library. Arm-PCR of CDR3 regions and iRepertoire HTBI primers were the basis on which TCR beta libraries were built. Each CDR3 protein is one row after TCRdb ran MiXCR on the multiplex PCR reads. This sample has roughly 500,000 distinct CDR3 sequences, with roughly 12% found just once. The same sample was also studied in work on T cells in Graves' hyperthyroidism and ophthalmopathy.

The specimen comprised peripheral blood mononuclear cells (PBMCs), sampled at new diagnosis, from a patient treated with antithyroid drugs. Receptors originate from a man aged 25 to 40 with Graves disease.

This clonotype has ten or more counts. The chain joins TRBV5-1 to TRBJ2-1; D gene uncertain. The DNA end is more similar to TRBJ2-5, so the J call may be wrong. The germline V gene encodes CDR1 SGHRS and CDR2 YFSETQ. CDR3 length equals 14 residues. The CDR3 coding sequence is TGCGCCAGCAGCTTCGACACCTGGATGGGGACCCAGTACTTC. Protein product: CASSFDTWMGTQYF.

This clonotype was observed at least ten times. V is TRBV20-1 and J is TRBJ2-1; D unresolved. V lost 3 bases and J 0 bases, leaving 6 bases between the germline ends. Germline assignment: CDR1 DFQATT and CDR2 SNEGSKA (reference sequence). The CDR3 loop spans 13 amino acids. CDR3: CSASANSYNEQFF. The CDR3 DNA is TGCAGTGCTAGCGCTAACTCCTACAATGAGCAGTTCTTC.

This clonotype was observed many times. V and J are TRBV6-1 and TRBJ2-7; 14 bases line up with TRBD2. Germline V lookup: CDR1 MNHNS, CDR2 SASEGT. The CDR3 contains 18 residues. V lost 6 bases to trimming and J lost 2 bases; unmatched junction nucleotides: 12. The CDR3 region has the DNA TGTGCCAGCAGCCCTACTCCGGGACTAGCGGGAGTGCCCTACGAGCAGTACTTC. Amino acid sequence: CASSPTPGLAGVPYEQYF.

Only a few counts were recorded for this clonotype. Being one base from a much bigger clone, this may be a read error. CDR3 in DNA: TGTGCCAGCAGTGCACAGGGGACTGGGGCCAACGTCCTGACTTTC. It is translated as CASSAQGTGANVLTF. This chain connects TRBV6-4 to TRBJ2-6, with 7 nucleotides matching TRBD1. The germline gives CDR1 MRHNA, CDR2 SNTAGT. The CDR3 is 15 amino acids. V dropped 4 bases and J dropped 2; count of bases not matched to a gene: 2.

This clonotype was recorded many times. The rearrangement uses TRBV28 and TRBJ1-2; 7 positions agree with TRBD1. Germline loops: CDR1 MDHEN, CDR2 SYDVKM. The CDR3 has 13 residues. V lost 4 bases and J lost 6; bases outside the gene matches: 5. The CDR3 DNA reads TGTGCCAGCAGTTCACAGGGGTGGGATGGCTACACCTTC. Its translation is CASSSQGWDGYTF.

This clonotype was picked up many times. The CDR3 coding sequence is TGTGCCAGCAGCTCGGGACTAGCGGGAGTGGGAGATACGCAGTATTTT. It is translated as CASSSGLAGVGDTQYF. The rearrangement uses TRBV7-2 and TRBJ2-3; 14 bases line up with TRBD2. CDR1 and CDR2 (germline): SGHTA, FQGNSA. Trimming at V came to 4 bases and at J to 5 bases, leaving 5 bases not matched to a gene. The CDR3 runs to 16 residues.

This clonotype was counted between two and nine times. The CDR3 is CASSYRGIGSPLHF. The CDR3 nucleotides are TGTGCCAGCAGTTACAGGGGAATCGGATCACCCCTCCACTTT. The chain uses TRBV12-3 or TRBV12-4 and TRBJ1-6; 7 nucleotides line up with TRBD1. J lost 10 bases, V lost 4 bases, and 7 bases had no gene match. CDR3 length: 14 residues.

At least ten counts were recorded for this clonotype. CDR3 loop: CATSRSVPGLSYEQYF. Written as DNA, the CDR3 is TGTGCCACCAGCAGATCCGTACCGGGACTTTCCTACGAGCAGTACTTC. The rearrangement uses TRBV15 and TRBJ2-7, with a weak D call TRBD2 (6 bases). Germline CDR1 reads LNHNV; CDR2 reads YYDKDF (reference sequence). This CDR3 contains 16 residues. The V end lost 2 bases, the J end lost 1 base, and 15 bases lay between the germline ends.

The V call is TRBV5-1, the J call TRBJ2-1; possible D gene TRBD1, 5 bases. V was shortened by 0 bases and J by 8 bases, with 12 bases between the two germline ends. CDR1 and CDR2 (germline): SGHRS, YFSETQ. This CDR3 is 14 amino acids long. CDR3 in amino acids: CASSLGREVDEQFF. The CDR3 coding sequence is TGCGCCAGCAGCTTGGGCAGGGAAGTTGATGAGCAGTTCTTC.

This clonotype was observed a handful of times. J is TRBJ2-7 and V is TRBV10-3; TRBD2 aligns across 8 bases. CDR3 length equals 15 residues. CDR1 ENHRY and CDR2 SYGVKD come from the germline V gene. Trimming cost V 3 bases and J 6 bases; bases outside gene matches: 10. The CDR3 region has the DNA TGTGCCATCAGTGACCGGGGGCTAGCGGGCGGCGAGCAGTACTTC. Translation gives CAISDRGLAGGEQYF.

There are a few counts of this clonotype. The chain is built from TRBV2 and TRBJ2-7, with D perhaps TRBD1 or TRBD2 (5 bases each). Trimming removed 6 bases from V and 2 bases from J, with 20 bases in between. This CDR3 region has 16 residues. Germline V gives CDR1 SNHLY, CDR2 FYNNEI. The CDR3 DNA reads as TGTGCCAGCAGAGTTTCGGGACGCCGGGTCACCTACGAGCAGTACTTC. Translating it yields CASRVSGRRVTYEQYF.

This clonotype has just a few counts. This chain links TRBV7-9 with TRBJ1-4; 8 bases match TRBD1. Per germline, CDR1 SEHNR and CDR2 FQNEAQ (reference sequence). The CDR3 loop spans 14 amino acids. Losses at the gene ends were 5 bases for V and 8 bases for J; bases not matched to a gene: 7. The CDR3 region is CASSPSTGDEKLFF. The DNA of the CDR3 is TGTGCCAGCAGCCCGTCGACAGGGGACGAAAAACTGTTTTTT.

The chain links TRBV12-3 or TRBV12-4 to TRBJ2-2; the D call may be TRBD1 or TRBD2 (5 bases each). V shed 3 bases and J shed 6 bases, with 14 bases lying between them. There are 15 residues in the CDR3. CDR3 residues: CASSFGARIAGELFF. The CDR3 coding sequence is TGTGCCAGCAGTTTCGGGGCCCGTATTGCCGGGGAGCTGTTTTTT.

In its sample, this clonotype was seen many times. The chain has TRBV5-1 and TRBJ2-1; 10 bases fit TRBD2. CDR1 is SGHRS and CDR2 is YFSETQ in the germline V gene. This CDR3 has 16 residues. With 2 bases clipped from V and 8 bases from J, the junction kept 10 bases outside the gene matches. The CDR3 DNA reads TGCGCCAGCAGCTTTGGGGCTAGCGGGAGTTTGGATGAGCAGTTCTTC. It codes for CASSFGASGSLDEQFF.

The rearrangement links TRBV19 to TRBJ2-1, with 9 bases matching TRBD1. J was trimmed by 1 base and V by 6 bases; bases with no gene match: 7. CDR1 is LNHDA and CDR2 is SQIVND in the germline V gene (reference sequence). The CDR3 has 16 residues. The DNA for the CDR3 is TGTGCCAGTAGCCCCGGGACAGGGATATCCTACAATGAGCAGTTCTTC. It translates to CASSPGTGISYNEQFF.

This clonotype was found many times. V is TRBV5-1 and J is TRBJ1-5; 7 nucleotides line up with TRBD1. Germline CDR1 is SGHRS and CDR2 is YFSETQ. With V trimmed by 4 bases and J by 7 bases, 5 bases remained unmatched. This CDR3 has 13 amino acids. In DNA form, the CDR3 reads TGCGCCAGCAGCCTGCGACAGGGCCAGCCCCAGCATTTT. Translated: CASSLRQGQPQHF.

This chain connects TRBV2 to TRBJ1-3; D is unresolved. Germline V gene lookup returns CDR1 SNHLY and CDR2 FYNNEI. The V and J ends lost 5 bases and 3 bases respectively, with 14 bases between them. CDR3 length: 15 amino acids. Here the CDR3 DNA reads TGTGCCAGCAGTCCCCCGGGGTTACGTGGAAACACCATATATTTT. This gives the protein CASSPPGLRGNTIYF.

The table lists this clonotype with a few counts. V usage is TRBV4-1 and J usage is TRBJ2-1; 7 nucleotides align to TRBD1. The V gene's germline CDR1 is MGHRA and CDR2 YSYEKL. The CDR3 length is 14 residues. V trimming: 4 bases; J trimming: 8 bases; junction bases outside the gene matches: 8. CDR3 sequence: CASSRNRGNHEQFF. In DNA form, the CDR3 reads TGCGCCAGCAGCCGGAACAGGGGAAACCATGAGCAGTTCTTC.

The rearrangement links TRBV24-1 to TRBJ1-2, with D possibly TRBD1 on 5 matching bases. CDR3 length: 12 residues. Per germline, CDR1 KGHDR and CDR2 SFDVKD. Trimming took 5 bases from V and 7 from J, leaving 10 bases between them. CDR3 sequence: CATSGGAVGYTF. The CDR3 DNA follows: TGTGCCACCAGTGGAGGGGCTGTTGGCTACACCTTC.

As regards this clonotype: Since no conserved phenylalanine or tryptophan closes the CDR3, a read error is the likely cause. This rearrangement joins TRBV20-1 to TRBJ2-4; 9 bases agree with TRBD1. The germline V gene has CDR1 DFQATT and CDR2 SNEGSKA (reference sequence). This CDR3 region has 15 residues. V was clipped by 6 bases and J by 1 base; unmatched bases: 7. The CDR3 sequence: CSAKQGATAKNIQYL. The CDR3 DNA reads as TGCAGTGCGAAACAGGGGGCGACGGCCAAAAACATTCAGTACTTA.

This clonotype has ten or more counts. The chain carries TRBV6-1 and TRBJ2-7, with TRBD2 as a possible D gene (6 bases). Between the trimmed V and J ends, which lost 0 bases and 2 bases, there was a span of 11 bases. Germline CDR1 is MNHNS and CDR2 is SASEGT. CDR3 length: 15 amino acids. This chain's CDR3 is CASSEAGSGAYEQYF. The CDR3 DNA sequence: TGTGCCAGCAGTGAAGCCGGGAGTGGGGCCTACGAGCAGTACTTC.

This clonotype was recorded a few times. One junction end disagrees with the germline gene, perhaps due to a read error. The chain links TRBV9 to TRBJ2-7; D possibly corresponds to TRBD2 (5 bases). The CDR3 contains 14 residues. Germline V lookup: CDR1 SGDLS, CDR2 YYNGEE. CDR3 in amino acids: CTSSVEDGAYEQYF. The CDR3 DNA sequence: TGTACCAGCAGCGTAGAGGACGGGGCCTACGAGCAGTACTTC.

This clonotype was picked up many times. The V gene is TRBV10-3, the J gene TRBJ2-2; 9 positions agree with TRBD2. Trimming at V came to 4 bases and at J to 5 bases, leaving 8 bases not matched to a gene. The CDR3 loop spans 16 amino acids. Germline CDR1 and CDR2: ENHRY and SYGVKD. The chain's CDR3 is CAISGNSGRGTGELFF. As DNA, the CDR3 is TGTGCCATCAGTGGGAATAGCGGGAGAGGAACCGGGGAGCTGTTTTTT.

At least ten counts were recorded for this clonotype. The CDR3 nucleotides read TGTGCCAGCAGCGCAGCCGACAGGGGCCATGAGCAGTTCTTC. It specifies CASSAADRGHEQFF. The chain combines TRBV11-3 with TRBJ2-1; 8 bases line up with TRBD1. Germline values: CDR1 SGHNT, CDR2 YENEEA. The CDR3 covers 14 residues. V lost 5 bases and J lost 8; bases outside the gene matches: 8.

This clonotype was detected many times. The rearrangement joins TRBV9 to TRBJ2-3; 7 positions agree with TRBD1. The length of the CDR3 is 14 residues. Trimming at V came to 3 bases and at J to 1 base, leaving 2 bases not matched to a gene. CDR1 is SGDLS and CDR2 is YYNGEE in the germline V gene. For the CDR3, the DNA is TGTGCCAGCAGCGGAGACAGGGGCACAGATACGCAGTATTTT. Translating gives CASSGDRGTDTQYF.